The sequence of this TCR beta chain was determined in a study of blood T cell repertoires in COVID-19. Looking at the study overall: Samples representing acute and convalescent COVID-19 were sourced from the United States, Italy and Spain. Nucleic acid was either cDNA or gDNA, and it came from T cells, B-cell-depleted T cells, or PBMCs.

This clone was observed a single time. The junction does not match germline at one end; this may be a read error. Per the study methods: Amplification of reference gene primers was used by the study to estimate nucleated cell counts. Some clones are missing from TCRdb's copy, which holds only in-frame ones; the method was immunoSEQ multiplex PCR. Clone size and V and J calls were adopted from that table, with D and trimming inferred from the DNA. The sample shows about 180,000 clones, 80% to 90% of them seen only once. The origin of this receptor is a man aged 60-69 years with acute or convalescent COVID-19. Sequencing input: peripheral blood.

CDR3: CASSLGGNPPQHF. The CDR3 DNA is TGTGCCAGCAGCTTAGGAGGGAATCCGCCCCAGCATTTT. V usage is TRBV7-9 and J usage is TRBJ1-5; D is ambiguous. The germline V gene has CDR1 SEHNR and CDR2 FQNEAQ (reference sequence). CDR3 length equals 13 residues.